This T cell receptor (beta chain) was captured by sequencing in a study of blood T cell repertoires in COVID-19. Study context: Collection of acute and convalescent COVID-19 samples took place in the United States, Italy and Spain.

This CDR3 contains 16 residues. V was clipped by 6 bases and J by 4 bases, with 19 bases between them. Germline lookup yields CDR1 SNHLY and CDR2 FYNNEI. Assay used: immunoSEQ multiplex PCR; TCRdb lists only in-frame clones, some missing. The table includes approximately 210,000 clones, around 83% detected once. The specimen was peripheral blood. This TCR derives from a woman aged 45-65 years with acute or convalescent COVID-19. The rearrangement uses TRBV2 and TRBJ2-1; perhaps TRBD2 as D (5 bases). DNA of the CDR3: TGTGCCAGCAGACAACGACCTATGTCGGGGTACAATGAGCAGTTCTTC. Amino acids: CASRQRPMSGYNEQFF.